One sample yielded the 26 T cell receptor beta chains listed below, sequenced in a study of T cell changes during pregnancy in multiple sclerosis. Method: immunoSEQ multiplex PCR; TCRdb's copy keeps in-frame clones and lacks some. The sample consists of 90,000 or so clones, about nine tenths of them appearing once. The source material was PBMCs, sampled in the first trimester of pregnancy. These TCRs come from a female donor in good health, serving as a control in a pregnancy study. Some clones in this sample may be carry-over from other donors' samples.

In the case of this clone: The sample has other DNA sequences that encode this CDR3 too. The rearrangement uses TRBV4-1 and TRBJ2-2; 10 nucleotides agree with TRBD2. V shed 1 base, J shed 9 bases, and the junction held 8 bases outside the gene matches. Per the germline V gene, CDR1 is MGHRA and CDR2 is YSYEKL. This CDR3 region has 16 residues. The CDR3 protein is CASSQGPGLATRELFF. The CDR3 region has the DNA TGCGCCAGCAGCCAAGGCCCGGGACTAGCGACCCGGGAGCTGTTTTTT.

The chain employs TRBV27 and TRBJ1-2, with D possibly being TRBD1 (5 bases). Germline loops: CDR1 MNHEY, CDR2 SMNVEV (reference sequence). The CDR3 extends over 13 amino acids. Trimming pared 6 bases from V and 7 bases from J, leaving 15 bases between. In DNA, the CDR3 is TGTGCCAGCAGCAATTCGGGGGGGGGTGGCTACACCTTC. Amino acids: CASSNSGGGGYTF.

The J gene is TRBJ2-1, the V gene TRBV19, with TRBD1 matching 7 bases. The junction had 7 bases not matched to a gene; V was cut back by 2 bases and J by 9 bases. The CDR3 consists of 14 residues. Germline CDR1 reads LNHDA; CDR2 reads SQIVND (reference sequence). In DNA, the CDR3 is TGTGCCAGTAGTATAACCCACAGGGGCGGTGAGCAGTTCTTC. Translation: CASSITHRGGEQFF.

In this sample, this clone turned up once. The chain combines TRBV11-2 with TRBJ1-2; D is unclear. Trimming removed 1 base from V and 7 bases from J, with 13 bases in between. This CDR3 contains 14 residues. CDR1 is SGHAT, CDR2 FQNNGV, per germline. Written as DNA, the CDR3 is TGTGCCAGCAGCTTAGCCGGGGATAGAAGTGGCTACACCTTC. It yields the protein CASSLAGDRSGYTF. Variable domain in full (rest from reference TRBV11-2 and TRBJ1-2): EAGVAQSPRYKIIEKRQSVAFWCNPISGHATLYWYQQILGQGPKLLIQFQNNGVVDDSQLPKDRFSAERLKGVDSTLKIQPAKLEDSAVYLCASSLAGDRSGYTFGSGTRLTVV.

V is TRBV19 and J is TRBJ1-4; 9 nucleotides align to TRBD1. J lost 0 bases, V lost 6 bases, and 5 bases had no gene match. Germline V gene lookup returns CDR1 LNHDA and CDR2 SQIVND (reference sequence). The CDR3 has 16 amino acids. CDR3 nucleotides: TGTGCCAGTAGCCTGGGACAGGGATCAACTAATGAAAAACTGTTTTTT. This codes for CASSLGQGSTNEKLFF. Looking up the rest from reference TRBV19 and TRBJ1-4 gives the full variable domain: DGGITQSPKYLFRKEGQNVTLSCEQNLNHDAMYWYRQDPGQGLRLIYYSQIVNDFQKGDIAEGYSVSREKKESFPLTVTSAQKNPTAFYLCASSLGQGSTNEKLFFGSGTQLSVL.

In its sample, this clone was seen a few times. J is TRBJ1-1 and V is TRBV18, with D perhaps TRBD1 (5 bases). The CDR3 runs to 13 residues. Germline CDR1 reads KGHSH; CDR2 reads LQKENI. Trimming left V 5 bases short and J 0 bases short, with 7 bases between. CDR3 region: CASSGDLNTEAFF. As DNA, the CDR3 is TGTGCCAGCTCAGGGGACTTGAACACTGAAGCTTTCTTT.

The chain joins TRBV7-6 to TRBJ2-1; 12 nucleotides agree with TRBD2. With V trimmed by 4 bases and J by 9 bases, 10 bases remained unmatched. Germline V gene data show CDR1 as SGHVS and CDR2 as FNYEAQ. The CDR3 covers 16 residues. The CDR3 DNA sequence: TGTGCCAGCAGCTCGGGAGGACTAGCGGGACCCGGTGAGCAGTTCTTC. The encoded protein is CASSSGGLAGPGEQFF.

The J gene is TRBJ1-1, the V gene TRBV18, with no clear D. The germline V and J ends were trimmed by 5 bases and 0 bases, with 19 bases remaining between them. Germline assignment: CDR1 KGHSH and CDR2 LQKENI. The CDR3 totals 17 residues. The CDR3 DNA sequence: TGTGCCAGCTCAATCAGCCCAGCGGCCCGTTTGAACACTGAAGCTTTCTTT. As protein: CASSISPAARLNTEAFF.

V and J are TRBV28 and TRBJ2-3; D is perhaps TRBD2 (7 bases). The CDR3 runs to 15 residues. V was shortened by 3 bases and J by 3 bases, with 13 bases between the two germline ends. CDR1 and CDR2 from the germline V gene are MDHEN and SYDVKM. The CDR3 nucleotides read TGTGCCAGCAGTTTGGGGGGCGGGAGTACAGATACGCAGTATTTT. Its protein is CASSLGGGSTDTQYF.

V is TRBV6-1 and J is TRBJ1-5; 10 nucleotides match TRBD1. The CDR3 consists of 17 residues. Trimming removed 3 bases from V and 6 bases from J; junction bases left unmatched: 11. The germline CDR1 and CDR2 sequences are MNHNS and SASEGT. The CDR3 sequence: CASSELYGTGVGQPQHF. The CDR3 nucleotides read TGTGCCAGCAGTGAGCTGTACGGGACAGGGGTCGGTCAGCCCCAGCATTTT.

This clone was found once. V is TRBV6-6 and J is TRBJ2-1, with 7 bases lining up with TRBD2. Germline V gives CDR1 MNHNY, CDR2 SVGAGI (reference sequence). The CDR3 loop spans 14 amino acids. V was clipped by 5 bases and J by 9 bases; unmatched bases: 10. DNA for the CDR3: TGTGCCAGCAGTGCGCGGGAGATCGGGCGTGAGCAGTTCTTC. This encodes CASSAREIGREQFF.

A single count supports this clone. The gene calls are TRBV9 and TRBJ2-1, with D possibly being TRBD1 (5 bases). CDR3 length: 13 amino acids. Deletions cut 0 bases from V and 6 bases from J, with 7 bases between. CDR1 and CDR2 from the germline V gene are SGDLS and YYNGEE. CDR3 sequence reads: CASSVARANEQFF. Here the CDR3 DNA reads TGTGCCAGCAGCGTAGCCAGGGCCAATGAGCAGTTCTTC. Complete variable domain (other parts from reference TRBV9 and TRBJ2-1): DSGVTQTPKHLITATGQRVTLRCSPRSGDLSVYWYQQSLDQGLQFLIQYYNGEERAKGNILERFSAQQFPDLHSELNLSSLELGDSALYFCASSVARANEQFFGPGTRLTVL.

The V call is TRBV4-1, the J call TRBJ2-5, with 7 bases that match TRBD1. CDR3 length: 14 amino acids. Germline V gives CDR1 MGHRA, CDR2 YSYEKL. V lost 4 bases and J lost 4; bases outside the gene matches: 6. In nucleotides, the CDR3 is TGCGCCAGCAGCCCACGACAGGGAGTAGAGACCCAGTACTTC. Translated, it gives CASSPRQGVETQYF.

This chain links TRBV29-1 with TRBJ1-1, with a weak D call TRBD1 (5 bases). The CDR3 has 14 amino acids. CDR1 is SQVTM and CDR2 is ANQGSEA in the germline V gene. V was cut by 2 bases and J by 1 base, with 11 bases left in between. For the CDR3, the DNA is TGCAGCGTTGAATTGCGGACAACGAACACTGAAGCTTTCTTT. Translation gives CSVELRTTNTEAFF.

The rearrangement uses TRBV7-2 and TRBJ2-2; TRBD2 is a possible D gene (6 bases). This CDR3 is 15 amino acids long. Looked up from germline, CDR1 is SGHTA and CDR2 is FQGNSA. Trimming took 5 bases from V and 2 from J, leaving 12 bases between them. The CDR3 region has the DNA TGTGCCAGCAGCGGGTCTAGCGTTAACACCGGGGAGCTGTTTTTT. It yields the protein CASSGSSVNTGELFF.

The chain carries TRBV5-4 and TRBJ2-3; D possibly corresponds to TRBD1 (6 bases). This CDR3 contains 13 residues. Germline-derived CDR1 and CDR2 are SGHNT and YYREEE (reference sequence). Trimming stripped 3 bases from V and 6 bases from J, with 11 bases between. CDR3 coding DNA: TGTGCCAGCAGCTCACAGGGTACGGATACGCAGTATTTT. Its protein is CASSSQGTDTQYF.

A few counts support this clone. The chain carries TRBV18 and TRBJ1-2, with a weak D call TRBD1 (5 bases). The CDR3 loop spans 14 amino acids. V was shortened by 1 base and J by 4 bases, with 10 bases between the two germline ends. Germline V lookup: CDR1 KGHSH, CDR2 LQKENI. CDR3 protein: CASSPLVRAYGYTF. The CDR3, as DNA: TGTGCCAGCTCACCACTGGTCAGGGCCTATGGCTACACCTTC.

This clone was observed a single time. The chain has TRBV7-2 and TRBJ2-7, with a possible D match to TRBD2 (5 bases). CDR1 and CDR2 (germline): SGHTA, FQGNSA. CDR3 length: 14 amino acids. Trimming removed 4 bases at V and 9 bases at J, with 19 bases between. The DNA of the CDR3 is TGTGCCAGCAGCTACCTCGGGGAACCCGGTGGGCAGTACTTC. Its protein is CASSYLGEPGGQYF.

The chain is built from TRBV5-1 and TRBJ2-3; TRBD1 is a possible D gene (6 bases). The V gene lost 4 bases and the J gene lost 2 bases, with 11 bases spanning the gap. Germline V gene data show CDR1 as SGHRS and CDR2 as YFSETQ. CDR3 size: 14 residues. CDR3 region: CASSLGQTTDTQYF. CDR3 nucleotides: TGCGCCAGCAGCCTCGGACAGACCACAGATACGCAGTATTTT.

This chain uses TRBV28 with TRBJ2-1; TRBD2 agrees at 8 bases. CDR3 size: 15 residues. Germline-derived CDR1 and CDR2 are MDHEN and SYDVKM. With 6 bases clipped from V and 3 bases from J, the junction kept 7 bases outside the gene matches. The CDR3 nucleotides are TGTGCCAGCAGCCGAGGACTAGCTGTCTACAATGAGCAGTTCTTC. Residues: CASSRGLAVYNEQFF.

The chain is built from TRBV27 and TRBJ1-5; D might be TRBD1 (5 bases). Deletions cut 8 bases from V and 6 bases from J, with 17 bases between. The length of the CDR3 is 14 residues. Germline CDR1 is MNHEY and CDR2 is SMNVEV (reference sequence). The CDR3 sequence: CASRSFRGGQPQHF. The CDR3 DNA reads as TGTGCCAGCCGTAGTTTCCGGGGGGGTCAGCCCCAGCATTTT.

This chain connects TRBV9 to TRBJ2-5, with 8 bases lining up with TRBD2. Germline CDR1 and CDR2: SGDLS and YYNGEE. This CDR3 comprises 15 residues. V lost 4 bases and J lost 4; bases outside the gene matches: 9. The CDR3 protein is CASSPLGLVPETQYF. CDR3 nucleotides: TGTGCCAGCAGCCCCTTGGGACTAGTCCCAGAGACCCAGTACTTC.

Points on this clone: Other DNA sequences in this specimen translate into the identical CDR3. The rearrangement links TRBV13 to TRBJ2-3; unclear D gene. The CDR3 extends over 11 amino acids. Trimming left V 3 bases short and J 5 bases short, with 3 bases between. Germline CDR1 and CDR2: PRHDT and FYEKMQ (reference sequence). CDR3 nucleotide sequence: TGTGCCAGCAGCTTGAGAGATACGCAGTATTTT. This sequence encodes CASSLRDTQYF.

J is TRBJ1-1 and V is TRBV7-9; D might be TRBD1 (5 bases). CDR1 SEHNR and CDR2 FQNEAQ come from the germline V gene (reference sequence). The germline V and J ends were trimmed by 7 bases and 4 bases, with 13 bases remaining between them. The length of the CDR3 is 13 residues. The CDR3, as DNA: TGTGCCAGCAACTTCCTGGGGGGCACTGAAGCTTTCTTT. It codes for CASNFLGGTEAFF. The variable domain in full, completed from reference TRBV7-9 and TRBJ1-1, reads DTGVSQNPRHKITKRGQNVTFRCDPISEHNRLYWYRQTLGQGPEFLTYFQNEAQLEKSRLLSDRFSAERPKGSFSTLEIQRTEQGDSAMYLCASNFLGGTEAFFGQGTRLTVV.

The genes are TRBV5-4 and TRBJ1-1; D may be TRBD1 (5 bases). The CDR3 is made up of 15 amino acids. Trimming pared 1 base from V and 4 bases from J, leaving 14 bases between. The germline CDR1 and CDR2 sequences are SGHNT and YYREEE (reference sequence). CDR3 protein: CASSLISGGGTEAFF. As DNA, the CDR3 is TGTGCCAGCAGCTTGATTTCGGGGGGGGGCACTGAAGCTTTCTTT.

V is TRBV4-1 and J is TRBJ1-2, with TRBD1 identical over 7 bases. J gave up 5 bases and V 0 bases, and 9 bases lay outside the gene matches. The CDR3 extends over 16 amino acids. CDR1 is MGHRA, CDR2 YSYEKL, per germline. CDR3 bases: TGCGCCAGCAGCCAAGAGACATCGTGGGACAGATATGGCTACACCTTC. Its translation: CASSQETSWDRYGYTF.